Each of the 25 T cell receptor beta chains below was sequenced from the same sample in a study of regulatory T cells in long-lasting Graves disease. Regarding time point: newly diagnosed GD, antithyroid drugs for less than 3 months. PBMCs were the source of the RNA used for TCR sequencing. Libraries of TCR beta came from iRepertoire HTBI primers plus Arm-PCR of CDR3 regions. TCRdb ran MiXCR on the multiplex PCR reads and lists one entry per CDR3 protein. The sample records about 220,000 distinct CDR3 sequences, around 19% being singletons. Sequenced here: peripheral blood mononuclear cells (PBMCs), sampled at new diagnosis, from a patient treated with antithyroid drugs. The origin of the receptors is a female donor with Graves disease.

There are many counts of this clonotype. This rearrangement joins TRBV11-3 to TRBJ2-3; 8 bases fit TRBD2. The CDR3 runs to 15 residues. V was pared by 5 bases and J by 3 bases, with 7 bases of the junction left unmatched. Per germline, CDR1 SGHNT and CDR2 YENEEA. This CDR3 is CASSRIAGITDTQYF. The CDR3 nucleotides are TGTGCCAGCAGCCGCATAGCGGGGATTACAGATACGCAGTATTTT. The full variable domain, its missing parts supplied by reference TRBV11-3 and TRBJ2-3, is EAGVVQSPRYKIIEKKQPVAFWCNPISGHNTLYWYLQNLGQGPELLIRYENEEAVDDSQLPKDRFSAERLKGVDSTLKIQPAELGDSAVYLCASSRIAGITDTQYFGPGTRLTVL.

This clonotype was recorded many times. The J gene is TRBJ2-3, the V gene TRBV11-3; 13 bases fit TRBD2. This CDR3 spans 15 amino acids. Losses at the gene ends were 5 bases for V and 4 bases for J; bases not matched to a gene: 3. Germline loops: CDR1 SGHNT, CDR2 YENEEA. The CDR3 protein is CASSGLAGVSDTQYF. DNA for the CDR3: TGTGCCAGCAGCGGACTAGCGGGAGTTTCAGATACGCAGTATTTT.

A note on this clonotype: A much larger clone differs from this one at a single base, so this may be a read error. V gene TRBV6-2 or TRBV6-3 combines with J gene TRBJ1-4; D not resolved. This CDR3 is 12 amino acids long. Trimming removed 5 bases at V and 7 bases at J, with 8 bases between. Germline assignment: CDR1 MNHEY and CDR2 SVGEGT. The CDR3 coding sequence is TGTGCCAGCAGTGCCATCCTTGAAAAACTGTTTTTT. Amino acid sequence: CASSAILEKLFF.

This clonotype was counted ten times or more. The V call is TRBV6-1, the J call TRBJ1-5; D gene uncertain. V was pared by 6 bases and J by 4 bases, with 16 bases between. Germline CDR1 and CDR2: MNHNS and SASEGT. The CDR3 is 15 amino acids. The CDR3 DNA reads TGTGCCAGCAGCCATCAGGCGTCGAAAAATCAGCCCCAGCATTTT. It encodes CASSHQASKNQPQHF.

This clonotype was seen ten or more times. The chain has TRBV20-1 and TRBJ1-5; TRBD1 is a possible D gene (5 bases). V was pared by 0 bases and J by 7 bases, with 10 bases between. Germline values: CDR1 DFQATT, CDR2 SNEGSKA (reference sequence). The CDR3 totals 13 residues. The CDR3 region is CSARDKGVQPQHF. CDR3 coding DNA: TGCAGTGCTAGAGATAAAGGGGTGCAGCCCCAGCATTTT.

This clonotype has at least ten counts. The rearrangement uses TRBV24-1 and TRBJ1-2; 8 nucleotides match TRBD1. The CDR3 length is 14 residues. The germline V gene encodes CDR1 KGHDR and CDR2 SFDVKD. V shed 6 bases, J shed 4 bases, and the junction held 6 bases outside the gene matches. As DNA, the CDR3 is TGTGCCACCAGTAATACGACAGGGGTCTATGGCTACACCTTC. It specifies CATSNTTGVYGYTF.

This clonotype appeared many times. V and J are TRBV20-1 and TRBJ2-2; 9 positions agree with TRBD1. The V segment lost 6 bases and the J segment 5 bases; nucleotides outside the gene matches: 4. There are 13 residues in the CDR3. Germline V CDR1 and CDR2: DFQATT, SNEGSKA (reference sequence). CDR3 loop: CSANRGQTGELFF. In nucleotides, the CDR3 is TGCAGTGCCAACAGGGGGCAAACCGGGGAGCTGTTTTTT.

This clonotype was counted at least ten times. The chain joins TRBV7-9 to TRBJ1-4, with D possibly TRBD1 on 5 matching bases. CDR1 SEHNR and CDR2 FQNEAQ come from the germline V gene (reference sequence). V shed 6 bases and J shed 0 bases, with 11 bases lying between them. The CDR3 totals 15 residues. The CDR3 bases are TGTGCCAGCAGACTTACAGGTGCAACTAATGAAAAACTGTTTTTT. It yields the protein CASRLTGATNEKLFF.

This chain joins TRBV15 and TRBJ2-1, with D tentatively TRBD1 (7 bases). CDR3 length: 18 amino acids. The germline V gene has CDR1 LNHNV and CDR2 YYDKDF (reference sequence). The V and J ends lost 0 bases and 1 base respectively, with 16 bases between them. The CDR3 nucleotides read TGTGCCACCAGCAGAGATCCCGCTTCAGGGGGGTCCTACAATGAGCAGTTCTTC. Its translation is CATSRDPASGGSYNEQFF.

This clonotype was counted ten times or more. J is TRBJ2-1 and V is TRBV7-9; the D gene is possibly TRBD2 (6 bases). The germline gives CDR1 SEHNR, CDR2 FQNEAQ (reference sequence). Trimming took off 2 bases at V and 9 bases at J, with 11 bases between the two ends. CDR3 length: 13 amino acids. CDR3 in DNA: TGTGCCAGCAGCTTATATTACGGGAGTGAGCAGTTCTTC. This gives the protein CASSLYYGSEQFF.

This clonotype occurred many times. A clone one base away is much larger, so this may be a read error. This chain uses TRBV7-3 with TRBJ2-7, with 10 bases identical to TRBD1. Germline assignment: CDR1 SGHTA and CDR2 FQGTGA. V shed 3 bases, J shed 2 bases, and the junction held 1 base outside the gene matches. This CDR3 spans 14 amino acids. CDR3 loop: CASSFGTGAYEQYF. Here the CDR3 DNA reads TGTGCCAGCAGCTTCGGGACAGGGGCCTACGAGCAGTACTTC. The full variable domain, its missing parts supplied by reference TRBV7-3 and TRBJ2-7, is GAGVSQTPSNKVTEKGKYVELRCDPISGHTALYWYRQSLGQGPEFLIYFQGTGAADDSGLPNDRFFAVRPEGSVSTLKIQRTERGDSAVYLCASSFGTGAYEQYFGPGTRLTVT.

This clonotype was recorded at least ten times. The rearrangement joins TRBV12-3 or TRBV12-4 to TRBJ1-2; D remains ambiguous. The V gene lost 2 bases and the J gene lost 0 bases, with 10 bases spanning the gap. The CDR3 length is 15 residues. The CDR3: CASSLIASANYGYTF. CDR3 nucleotides: TGTGCCAGCAGTTTAATAGCCAGCGCTAACTATGGCTACACCTTC.

This clonotype was counted at least ten times. This chain links TRBV11-2 with TRBJ1-1; no reliable D call. The V end lost 4 bases, the J end lost 1 base, and 22 bases lay between the germline ends. CDR1 and CDR2 (germline): SGHAT, FQNNGV. CDR3 size: 18 residues. For the CDR3, the DNA is TGTGCCAGCAGCTCCCTAAGGGTCCCCCTCCGCCAGAACACTGAAGCTTTCTTT. Protein: CASSSLRVPLRQNTEAFF.

This clonotype was recorded a few times. The V and J genes are TRBV19 and TRBJ2-1; 12 nucleotides agree with TRBD2. Germline V lookup: CDR1 LNHDA, CDR2 SQIVND (reference sequence). The CDR3 has 18 amino acids. V shed 3 bases, J shed 3 bases, and the junction held 9 bases outside the gene matches. CDR3 nucleotides: TGTGCCAGTAGTATGATGAGCCTAGCGGGAGGGCTCTACAATGAGCAGTTCTTC. Translating it yields CASSMMSLAGGLYNEQFF.

In its sample, this clonotype was seen many times. V and J are TRBV24-1 and TRBJ1-2, with D tentatively TRBD1 (5 bases). Germline lookup yields CDR1 KGHDR and CDR2 SFDVKD. The CDR3 spans 14 residues. V lost 3 bases to trimming and J lost 7 bases, with 14 bases between them. CDR3 protein: CATSDIGTYGGYTF. CDR3 bases: TGTGCCACCAGTGATATAGGGACCTACGGTGGCTACACCTTC.

This clonotype was counted ten times or more. The rearrangement links TRBV7-2 to TRBJ1-5; D is perhaps TRBD1 (5 bases). Germline CDR1 SGHTA, CDR2 FQGNSA. V shed 4 bases and J shed 6 bases, with 7 bases lying between them. The CDR3 covers 12 residues. The CDR3: CASSWGGQPQHF. CDR3 bases: TGTGCCAGCAGCTGGGGGGGTCAGCCCCAGCATTTT. Variable domain in full (rest from reference TRBV7-2 and TRBJ1-5): GAGVSQSPSNKVTEKGKDVELRCDPISGHTALYWYRQSLGQGLEFLIYFQGNSAPDKSGLPSDRFSAERTGGSVSTLTIQRTQQEDSAVYLCASSWGGQPQHFGDGTRLSIL.

The sample holds many counts of this clonotype. In DNA form, the CDR3 reads TGTGCCAGCAGCTTAGCGGCATCACAGCGGGTTTCCTACAATGAGCAGTTCTTC. Protein sequence: CASSLAASQRVSYNEQFF. The chain combines TRBV7-6 with TRBJ2-1; perhaps TRBD2 as D (6 bases). Trimming took off 0 bases at V and 1 base at J, with 16 bases between the two ends. The CDR3 loop spans 18 amino acids. CDR1 SGHVS and CDR2 FNYEAQ come from the germline V gene.

J is TRBJ2-5 and V is TRBV4-1; 9 bases are shared with TRBD1. Matching the DNA end better, TRBJ2-1 makes the J call doubtful. The germline V gene has CDR1 MGHRA and CDR2 YSYEKL. CDR3 length: 14 amino acids. CDR3 coding DNA: TGCGCCAGCAGCCTCGGGACAGGGCCGAGGGAGCAGTTCTTC. Protein: CASSLGTGPREQFF.

This clonotype came up many times. The chain employs TRBV27 and TRBJ2-7; weak D call: TRBD2 (5 bases). Germline CDR1 reads MNHEY; CDR2 reads SMNVEV (reference sequence). The CDR3 runs to 12 residues. V lost 8 bases and J 7 bases, leaving 15 bases between the germline ends. This chain's CDR3 is CASGVGVGEQYF. The CDR3 DNA reads TGTGCCAGCGGTGTGGGAGTGGGGGAGCAGTACTTC.

This clonotype was counted ten times or more. This rearrangement joins TRBV7-9 to TRBJ1-3; D gene uncertain. Germline V gene data show CDR1 as SEHNR and CDR2 as FQNEAQ (reference sequence). CDR3 length: 14 residues. With 4 bases removed from V and 4 bases from J, the gap between germline ends came to 11 bases. The CDR3 DNA sequence: TGTGCCAGCAGCTCCTCGATCCAGGGAAACACCATATATTTT. Translating it yields CASSSSIQGNTIYF.

This clonotype occurred many times. V usage is TRBV20-1 and J usage is TRBJ1-1, with a weak D call TRBD1 (6 bases). Germline lookup yields CDR1 DFQATT and CDR2 SNEGSKA (reference sequence). V gave up 3 bases and J gave up 6 bases, with 14 bases separating them. CDR3 length: 13 residues. The CDR3 here is CSASRTGLPEAFF. CDR3 nucleotide sequence: TGCAGTGCTAGCCGCACAGGGCTCCCTGAAGCTTTCTTT.

This clonotype was picked up a small number of times. The chain is built from TRBV5-4 and TRBJ2-4; possible D gene TRBD1, 6 bases. Per germline, CDR1 SGHNT and CDR2 YYREEE (reference sequence). The V and J ends lost 0 bases and 9 bases respectively, with 10 bases between them. This CDR3 has 13 residues. DNA of the CDR3: TGTGCCAGCAGCTTGGCAGGGGAGAGCATTCAGTACTTC. Translating gives CASSLAGESIQYF.

This clonotype was observed at least ten times. V gene TRBV7-2 combines with J gene TRBJ2-1; a weak D match, TRBD2 (5 bases). In germline, CDR1 is SGHTA, CDR2 FQGNSA. The CDR3 totals 16 residues. V dropped 5 bases and J dropped 3 bases, with 17 bases sitting between them. The CDR3 sequence is CASSPSRRSSYNEQFF. In DNA form, the CDR3 reads TGTGCCAGCAGCCCTAGCAGGCGAAGTAGCTACAATGAGCAGTTCTTC.

V and J are TRBV4-1 and TRBJ1-2; no clear D gene. Trimming removed 1 base at V and 0 bases at J, with 9 bases between. Germline CDR1 and CDR2: MGHRA and YSYEKL. This CDR3 is 15 amino acids long. The CDR3 loop reads CASSQGNGPNYGYTF. In nucleotides, the CDR3 is TGCGCCAGCAGCCAAGGTAACGGACCTAACTATGGCTACACCTTC.

In its sample, this clonotype was seen many times. The chain has TRBV30 and TRBJ1-5; D gene ambiguous. This CDR3 has 13 amino acids. V was trimmed by 0 bases and J by 6 bases, leaving 9 bases between them. The germline V gene encodes CDR1 GTSNPN and CDR2 SVGIG (reference sequence). The CDR3 bases are TGTGCCTGGAGTGTAGACTTAGGTCAGCCCCAGCATTTT. It codes for CAWSVDLGQPQHF.